This TCR beta chain came from a study of blood T cells in healthy people across ages. It was with a sample-barcoded 5' primer and a J-beta primer mix that a second PCR of about 6 to 11 cycles was run. Each cDNA molecule received a tag from a template-switch adaptor that had 12 random nucleotides. TCRdb passed the 5' RACE reads through MiXCR, listing each CDR3 protein once. The sample consists of roughly 500,000 distinct CDR3 sequences, less than 25% of them appearing once. The CDR3 runs to 17 residues. The ends lost 0 bases at V and 5 bases at J; junction bases unmatched: 7. Germline CDR1 LGHNA, CDR2 YSLEER. The same data also contributed to another study, on T cells of mothers and their children. From that paper: The study found thymic selection shapes TCR recombination output similarly in related and unrelated pairs.

This TCR derives from a boy aged 5-17 years in good health. Input material: blood. The genes are TRBV4-3 and TRBJ1-4, with 9 bases that match TRBD1. Written as DNA, the CDR3 is TGCGCCAGCAGCCAAGATGGATCCGGGACAGGGAATGAAAAACTGTTTTTT. Translation: CASSQDGSGTGNEKLFF.